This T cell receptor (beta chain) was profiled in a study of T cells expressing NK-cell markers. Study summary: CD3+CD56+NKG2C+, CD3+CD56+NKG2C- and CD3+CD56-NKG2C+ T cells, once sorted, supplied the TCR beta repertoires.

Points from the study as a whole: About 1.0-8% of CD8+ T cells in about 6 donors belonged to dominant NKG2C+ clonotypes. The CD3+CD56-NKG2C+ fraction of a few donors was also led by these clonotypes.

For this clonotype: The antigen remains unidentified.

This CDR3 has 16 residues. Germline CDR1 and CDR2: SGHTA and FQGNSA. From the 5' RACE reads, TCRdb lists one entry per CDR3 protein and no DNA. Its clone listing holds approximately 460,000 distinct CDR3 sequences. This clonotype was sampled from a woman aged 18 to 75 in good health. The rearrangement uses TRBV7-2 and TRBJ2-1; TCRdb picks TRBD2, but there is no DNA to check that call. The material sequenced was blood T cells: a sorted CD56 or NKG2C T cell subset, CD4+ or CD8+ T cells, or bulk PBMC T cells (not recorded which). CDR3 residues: CASSSLRETLYNEQFF.